The next 20 T cell receptor beta chains were all read from a single sample in a study of Graves' ophthalmopathy and Graves' hyperthyroidism. The authors amplified TCR beta CDR3 regions from RNA transcripts. Second-round multiplex PCR came after first-round RT-PCR with HTBI primers. TCRdb re-analysed the multiplex PCR reads in MiXCR, keeping a single row per CDR3 protein. This sample carries over a million distinct CDR3 sequences, around a third of them seen once, and the ten largest clones take around 10%. Sequencing was carried out using peripheral blood or thyroid tissue (not recorded which). The source is an adult man with Graves' hyperthyroidism.

This clonotype was counted ten times or more. The gene calls are TRBV9 and TRBJ1-4, with a weak D call TRBD1 (5 bases). V lost 4 bases and J 7 bases, leaving 14 bases between the germline ends. The CDR3 covers 14 residues. CDR1 is SGDLS and CDR2 is YYNGEE in the germline V gene. The CDR3 loop reads CASSQMGGFEKLFF. The CDR3 region has the DNA TGTGCCAGCAGCCAAATGGGGGGATTTGAAAAACTGTTTTTT.

Remarks on this clonotype: One junction end does not reproduce the germline sequence, and a read error may be involved. The chain combines TRBV7-9 with TRBJ1-1, with a tentative D call TRBD1 (5 bases). The germline gives CDR1 SEHNR, CDR2 FQNEAQ (reference sequence). The CDR3 runs to 17 residues. CDR3 bases: TGTGCCTGCAGCTTAAACCCGGGGGAGGGGAAGCCGGCTGAAGCTTTCTTT. Its protein is CACSLNPGEGKPAEAFF.

The table lists this clonotype with many counts. The chain couples TRBV20-1 to TRBJ1-1, with D perhaps matching TRBD1 (5 bases). The germline CDR1 and CDR2 sequences are DFQATT and SNEGSKA (reference sequence). V gave up 6 bases and J gave up 0 bases, with 11 bases separating them. The CDR3 contains 13 residues. The CDR3 nucleotides read TGCAGTGCCCTTCGGGGCATGAACACTGAAGCTTTCTTT. Translated: CSALRGMNTEAFF.

Details on this clonotype: A read error may be the cause here, since a much bigger clone is one base away. The chain couples TRBV2 to TRBJ2-7; TRBD1 or TRBD2 may be the D gene (6 bases each). The CDR3 runs to 17 residues. Germline V lookup: CDR1 SNHLY, CDR2 FYNNEI. The CDR3 DNA reads as TGTGCCGGCAGTCCCTCAAACCGAAAGGGGGGCTCCTACGAGCAGTACTTC. This translates into CAGSPSNRKGGSYEQYF.

The genes are TRBV7-8 and TRBJ1-2, with TRBD1 matching 7 bases. Germline CDR1 is SGHVS and CDR2 is FQNEAQ. The V segment lost 7 bases and the J segment 5 bases; nucleotides outside the gene matches: 4. The CDR3 has 12 residues. CDR3 sequence reads: CASKGQKYGYTF. Written as DNA, the CDR3 is TGTGCCAGCAAGGGACAGAAGTATGGCTACACCTTC.

The CDR3, as DNA: TGCGCCAGCAAGGCGGAAGCGGGAGCTAGCACAGATACGCAGTATTTT. Protein product: CASKAEAGASTDTQYF. The rearrangement joins TRBV4-1 to TRBJ2-3, with TRBD2 matching over 8 bases. With V trimmed by 7 bases and J by 0 bases, 9 bases remained unmatched. Per germline, CDR1 MGHRA and CDR2 YSYEKL. The CDR3 extends over 16 amino acids.

In this sample, this clonotype turned up a few times. The genes are TRBV20-1 and TRBJ1-2; 8 bases map to TRBD1. Germline CDR1 DFQATT, CDR2 SNEGSKA (reference sequence). With V trimmed by 0 bases and J by 12 bases, 6 bases remained unmatched. This CDR3 is built from 12 residues. CDR3 sequence (DNA): TGCAGTGCTAGAGATTGGGCCAGGGGGCACACCTTC. Amino acid sequence: CSARDWARGHTF.

This clonotype has a count of ten or more. DNA for the CDR3: TGTGCCAGCAGTGCTATGGACAGGTTTCGTTCACCCCTCCACTTT. Translating it yields CASSAMDRFRSPLHF. The gene calls are TRBV6-1 and TRBJ1-6; TRBD1 matches at 7 bases. V trimming: 4 bases; J trimming: 9 bases; junction bases outside the gene matches: 9. Germline loops: CDR1 MNHNS, CDR2 SASEGT. The CDR3 is 15 amino acids.

Concerning this clonotype itself: A read error may produce the germline difference seen at one junction end. This chain links TRBV5-1 with TRBJ2-5, with 10 nucleotides matching TRBD1. The germline gives CDR1 SGHRS, CDR2 YFSETQ. The CDR3 loop spans 16 amino acids. The CDR3 nucleotides read TGCGCCGGCAGTTCTGGAGTAGGGACAGGGGTAGAGACCCAGTACTTC. It specifies CAGSSGVGTGVETQYF.

In its sample, this clonotype was seen a few times. The rearrangement uses TRBV6-2 or TRBV6-3 and TRBJ1-5; D gene ambiguous. The germline CDR1 and CDR2 sequences are MNHEY and SVGEGT. Trimming took 6 bases from V and 7 from J, leaving 16 bases between them. The CDR3 is 14 residues long. DNA for the CDR3: TGTGCCAGCAGACCCTATGAGGGAGAACAGCCCCAGCATTTT. It specifies CASRPYEGEQPQHF.

This clonotype was observed at least ten times. V is TRBV7-2 and J is TRBJ1-2; D possibly corresponds to TRBD1 (6 bases). The germline V gene has CDR1 SGHTA and CDR2 FQGNSA. Trimming pared 5 bases from V and 0 bases from J, leaving 19 bases between. The CDR3 runs 17 residues. Here the CDR3 reads CASSRGQSPLTNYGYTF. The CDR3 DNA follows: TGTGCCAGCAGCCGTGGACAGTCGCCCCTTACTAACTATGGCTACACCTTC.

Regarding this clonotype: The germline gene is not matched at one end of the junction; a read error may be the cause. The chain links TRBV29-1 to TRBJ2-7; perhaps D is TRBD1 or TRBD2 (6 bases each). CDR3 length equals 8 residues. The germline CDR1 and CDR2 sequences are SQVTM and ANQGSEA. CDR3: CSGSGGRF. In nucleotides, the CDR3 is TGCAGTGGATCTGGGGGGCGCTTC.

This clonotype was detected ten times or more. V and J are TRBV7-6 and TRBJ2-7; TRBD1 is a possible D gene (6 bases). Germline assignment: CDR1 SGHVS and CDR2 FNYEAQ. V lost 3 bases, J lost 5 bases, and 11 bases lay in between. This CDR3 is 13 amino acids long. The CDR3 spells CASSFRGAHEQYF. The CDR3 bases are TGTGCCAGCAGCTTCAGGGGCGCCCACGAGCAGTACTTC. Full variable domain (rest looked up from reference TRBV7-6 and TRBJ2-7): GAGVSQSPRYKVTKRGQDVALRCDPISGHVSLYWYRQALGQGPEFLTYFNYEAQQDKSGLPNDRFSAERPEGSISTLTIQRTEQRDSAMYRCASSFRGAHEQYFGPGTRLTVT.

This chain joins TRBV7-4 and TRBJ1-6; perhaps TRBD1 as D (5 bases). This CDR3 region has 14 residues. The germline V gene encodes CDR1 SGHVT and CDR2 SQSDAQ. Trimming removed 8 bases from V and 9 bases from J, with 17 bases in between. CDR3 protein: CASGGGGPLSPLHF. In nucleotides, the CDR3 is TGTGCCAGCGGGGGGGGTGGCCCCCTTTCACCCCTCCACTTT.

The rearrangement links TRBV4-3 to TRBJ1-5; D ambiguous. The CDR3 spans 17 residues. Looked up from germline, CDR1 is LGHNA and CDR2 is YSLEER. V shed 1 base and J shed 0 bases, with 13 bases lying between them. CDR3 nucleotides: TGCGCCAGCAGCCAAGTGCTTCAGACCCCTAGCAATCAGCCCCAGCATTTT. Translation gives CASSQVLQTPSNQPQHF.

The chain couples TRBV4-3 to TRBJ1-2; 8 bases are shared with TRBD1. With V trimmed by 3 bases and J by 4 bases, 7 bases remained unmatched. Germline CDR1 and CDR2: LGHNA and YSLEER. The CDR3 is 15 residues long. The CDR3 here is CASSHLEDRGYGYTF. The CDR3, as DNA: TGCGCCAGCAGCCATTTAGAAGACAGGGGCTATGGCTACACCTTC.

The rearrangement links TRBV6-1 to TRBJ1-1; 7 positions match TRBD1. The junction had 14 bases not matched to a gene; V was cut back by 6 bases and J by 4 bases. Germline CDR1 MNHNS, CDR2 SASEGT. The CDR3 sequence is 16 residues long. The CDR3 loop is CASRIDREALPTEAFF. CDR3 DNA sequence: TGTGCCAGCAGGATAGACAGGGAGGCTCTCCCCACTGAAGCTTTCTTT.

This clonotype showed up just a few times. The chain combines TRBV7-2 with TRBJ1-4, with D maybe TRBD1 (6 bases). Deletions cut 2 bases from V and 8 bases from J, with 15 bases between. From germline, CDR1 is SGHTA and CDR2 FQGNSA. This CDR3 has 15 amino acids. The CDR3 sequence: CASSLTSGAGEKLFF. CDR3 bases: TGTGCCAGCAGCTTAACATCAGGGGCTGGGGAAAAACTGTTTTTT.

The genes are TRBV7-6 and TRBJ2-7, with a tentative D call TRBD1 (5 bases). The V gene lost 1 base and the J gene lost 3 bases, with 13 bases spanning the gap. The CDR3 covers 15 residues. The germline V gene has CDR1 SGHVS and CDR2 FNYEAQ. CDR3: CASSLGQGTNYEQYF. The DNA for the CDR3 is TGTGCCAGCAGCTTAGGTCAGGGAACAAACTACGAGCAGTACTTC.

The chain employs TRBV10-3 and TRBJ1-6; D is possibly TRBD1 (6 bases). The V gene's germline CDR1 is ENHRY and CDR2 SYGVKD. Trimming took 2 bases from V and 7 from J, leaving 15 bases between them. The CDR3 is made up of 16 amino acids. For the CDR3, the DNA is TGTGCCATCAGTGAGCCGGGGACACTTGGAAATTCACCCCTCCACTTT. This codes for CAISEPGTLGNSPLHF.